This TCR beta chain was profiled in a study of blood T cell repertoires in COVID-19. Background on the study: From the United States, Italy and Spain came samples of acute and convalescent COVID-19.

Germline CDR1 and CDR2: KGHDR and SFDVKD. Trimming cost V 4 bases and J 3 bases; bases outside gene matches: 7. This CDR3 has 17 residues. TCRdb keeps only in-frame clones here, not all; method: immunoSEQ multiplex PCR. The sample has about 370,000 clones, around 90% seen once. Sequences were obtained from peripheral blood. The receptor's source is a man aged 18 to 29 with active or convalescent COVID-19. The rearrangement links TRBV24-1 to TRBJ2-1; 11 nucleotides line up with TRBD1. The CDR3 reads CATSETGQGAYYNEQFF. The CDR3 DNA follows: TGTGCCACCAGTGAAACCGGACAGGGGGCTTACTACAATGAGCAGTTCTTC.